The present TCR beta chain was sequenced within a study of control samples from healthy donors and cancer patients. The CDR3 runs 18 residues. Trimming took 0 bases from V and 3 from J, leaving 18 bases between them. Germline CDR1 LGHNT, CDR2 FRNRAP. TCRdb keeps only in-frame clones here, not all; method: immunoSEQ multiplex PCR. The sample contains more than 95,000 clones, 80% to 90% of which appear only once. This clonotype originated in a man in his fifties or sixties with lung cancer. Material: PBMCs. The V call is TRBV12-5, the J call TRBJ1-5; D not certain. CDR3 in amino acids: CASGLVRDGELVNQPQHF. DNA for the CDR3: TGTGCTAGTGGTTTGGTACGAGACGGGGAGTTGGTCAATCAGCCCCAGCATTTT. The full variable domain, its missing parts supplied by reference TRBV12-5 and TRBJ1-5, is DARVTQTPRHKVTEMGQEVTMRCQPILGHNTVFWYRQTMMQGLELLAYFRNRAPLDDSGMPKDRFSAEMPDATLATLKIQPSEPRDSAVYFCASGLVRDGELVNQPQHFGDGTRLSIL.